This T cell receptor beta chain was identified in a study of T cell responses to AZD1222 COVID-19 vaccine. Study conclusions and caveats: Spike was spanned by vaccine-associated CD4 TCRs, which were dominant at 160-218 and 743-854. Only six people who got AZD1222 tested seropositive at baseline. A reported finding is that nearly half of spike-specific TCRs target unmutated variant regions. Most donors were white British, females outnumbered males, and clonal diversity was possibly underestimated.

Germline CDR1 and CDR2: SGHNT and YYREEE (reference sequence). This CDR3 has 16 amino acids. Losses at the gene ends were 4 bases for V and 3 bases for J; bases not matched to a gene: 5. A note on this clone: The antigen is undetermined.

Sequenced by immunoSEQ multiplex PCR; TCRdb stores in-frame clones only, minus some. In the table there are 100,000 to 150,000 clones, around 83% of which are singletons. This receptor was identified in an adult who received the AZD1222 COVID-19 vaccine. This chain joins TRBV5-4 and TRBJ2-3; TRBD2 aligns across 13 bases. Sequencing was performed on peripheral blood, taken 28 days after the second AZD1222 dose. The CDR3, as DNA: TGTGCCAGCAGCCGGACTAGCGGGGGAGCTACAGATACGCAGTATTTT. This translates into CASSRTSGGATDTQYF. Supplemented by reference TRBV5-4 and TRBJ2-3, the full variable domain reads ETGVTQSPTHLIKTRGQQVTLRCSSQSGHNTVSWYQQALGQGPQFIFQYYREEENGRGNFPPRFSGLQFPNYSSELNVNALELDDSALYLCASSRTSGGATDTQYFGPGTRLTVL.